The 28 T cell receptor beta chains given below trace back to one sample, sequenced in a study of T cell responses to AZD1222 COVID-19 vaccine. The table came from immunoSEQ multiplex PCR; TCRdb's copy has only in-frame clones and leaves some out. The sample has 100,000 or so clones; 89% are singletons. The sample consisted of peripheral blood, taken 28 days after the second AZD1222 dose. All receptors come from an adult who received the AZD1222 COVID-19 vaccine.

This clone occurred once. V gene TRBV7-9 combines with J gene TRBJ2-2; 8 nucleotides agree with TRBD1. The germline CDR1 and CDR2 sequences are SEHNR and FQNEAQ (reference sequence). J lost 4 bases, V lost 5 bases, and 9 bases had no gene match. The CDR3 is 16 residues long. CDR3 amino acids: CASSNPLGTGTGELFF. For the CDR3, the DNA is TGTGCCAGCAGCAATCCTTTAGGGACAGGCACCGGGGAGCTGTTTTTT.

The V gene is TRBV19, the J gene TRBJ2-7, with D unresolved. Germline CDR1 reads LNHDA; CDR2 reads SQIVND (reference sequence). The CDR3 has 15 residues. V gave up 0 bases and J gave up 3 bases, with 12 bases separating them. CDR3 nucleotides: TGTGCCAGTAGTATAGATCCGAGACCTAGCTACGAGCAGTACTTC. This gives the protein CASSIDPRPSYEQYF.

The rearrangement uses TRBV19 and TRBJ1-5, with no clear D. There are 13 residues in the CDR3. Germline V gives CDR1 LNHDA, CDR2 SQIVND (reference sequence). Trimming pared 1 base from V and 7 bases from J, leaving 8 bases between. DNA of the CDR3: TGTGCCAGTAGTATAGGCGAGGGCCAGCCCCAGCATTTT. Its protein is CASSIGEGQPQHF.

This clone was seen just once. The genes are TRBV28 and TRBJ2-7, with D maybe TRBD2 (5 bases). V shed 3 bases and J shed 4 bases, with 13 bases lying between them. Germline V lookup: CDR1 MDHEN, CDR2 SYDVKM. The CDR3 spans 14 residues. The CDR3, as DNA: TGTGCCAGCAGTTTCCCTAGCTCGACGTACGAGCAGTACTTC. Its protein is CASSFPSSTYEQYF.

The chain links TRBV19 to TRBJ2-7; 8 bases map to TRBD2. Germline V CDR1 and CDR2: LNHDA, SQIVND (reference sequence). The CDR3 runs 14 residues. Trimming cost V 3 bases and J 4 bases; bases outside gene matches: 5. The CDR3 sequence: CASSIGGAGYEQYF. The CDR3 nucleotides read TGTGCCAGTAGTATCGGGGGGGCAGGGTACGAGCAGTACTTC.

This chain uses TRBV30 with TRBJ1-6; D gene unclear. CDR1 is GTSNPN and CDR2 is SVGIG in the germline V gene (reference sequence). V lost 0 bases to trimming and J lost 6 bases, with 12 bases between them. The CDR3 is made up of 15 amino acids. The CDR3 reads CAWSVDSRSNSPLHF. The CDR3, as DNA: TGTGCCTGGAGTGTAGATTCCAGGTCTAATTCACCCCTCCACTTT.

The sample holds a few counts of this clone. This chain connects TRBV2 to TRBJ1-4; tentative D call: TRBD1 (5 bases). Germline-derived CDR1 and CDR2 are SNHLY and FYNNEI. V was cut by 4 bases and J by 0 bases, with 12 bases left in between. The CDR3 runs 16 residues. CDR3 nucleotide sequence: TGTGCCAGCAGTGGGCAGGGCCCGGCAACTAATGAAAAACTGTTTTTT. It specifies CASSGQGPATNEKLFF.

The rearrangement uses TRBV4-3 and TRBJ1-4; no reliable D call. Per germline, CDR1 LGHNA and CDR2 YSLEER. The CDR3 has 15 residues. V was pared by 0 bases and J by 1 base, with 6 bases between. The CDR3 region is CASSQEGGTNEKLFF. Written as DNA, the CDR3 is TGCGCCAGCAGCCAAGAGGGAGGAACTAATGAAAAACTGTTTTTT.

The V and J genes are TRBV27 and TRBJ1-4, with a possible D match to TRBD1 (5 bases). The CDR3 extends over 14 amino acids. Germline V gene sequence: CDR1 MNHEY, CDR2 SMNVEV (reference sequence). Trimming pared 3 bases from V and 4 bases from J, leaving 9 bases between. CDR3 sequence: CASSLAGLNEKLFF. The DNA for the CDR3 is TGTGCCAGCAGTTTGGCGGGACTTAATGAAAAACTGTTTTTT.

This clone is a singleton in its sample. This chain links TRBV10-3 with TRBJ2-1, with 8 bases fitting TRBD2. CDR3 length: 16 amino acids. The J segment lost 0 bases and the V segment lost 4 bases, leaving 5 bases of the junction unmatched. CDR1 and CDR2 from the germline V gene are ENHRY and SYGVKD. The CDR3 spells CAISGAGVSSYNEQFF. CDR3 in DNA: TGTGCCATCAGTGGAGCGGGAGTGAGCTCCTACAATGAGCAGTTCTTC.

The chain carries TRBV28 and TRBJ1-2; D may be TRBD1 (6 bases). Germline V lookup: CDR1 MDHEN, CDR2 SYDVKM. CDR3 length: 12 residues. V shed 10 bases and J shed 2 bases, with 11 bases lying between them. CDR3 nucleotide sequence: TGTGCCACGATAACAGGGAACTATGGCTACACCTTC. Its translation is CATITGNYGYTF.

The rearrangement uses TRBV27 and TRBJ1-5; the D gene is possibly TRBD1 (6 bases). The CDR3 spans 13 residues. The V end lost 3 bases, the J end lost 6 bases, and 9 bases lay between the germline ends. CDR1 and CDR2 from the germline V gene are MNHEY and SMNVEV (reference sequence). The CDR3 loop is CASSLKGGQPQHF. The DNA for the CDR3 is TGTGCCAGCAGTTTGAAGGGGGGTCAGCCCCAGCATTTT.

The CDR3 nucleotides read TGCGCCAGCAGCTTGTTGGGACAGGATGGTGATACGCAGTATTTT. Translation gives CASSLLGQDGDTQYF. The V gene is TRBV5-1, the J gene TRBJ2-3; the match to TRBD1 covers 8 bases. This CDR3 spans 15 amino acids. V lost 1 base to trimming and J lost 6 bases; unmatched junction nucleotides: 7. Germline loops: CDR1 SGHRS, CDR2 YFSETQ.

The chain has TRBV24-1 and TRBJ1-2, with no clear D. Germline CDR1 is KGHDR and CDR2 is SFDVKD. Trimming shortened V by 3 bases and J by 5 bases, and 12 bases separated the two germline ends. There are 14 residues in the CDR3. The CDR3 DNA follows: TGTGCCACCAGTGATACCGCCGGTTCTTATGGCTACACCTTC. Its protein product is CATSDTAGSYGYTF.

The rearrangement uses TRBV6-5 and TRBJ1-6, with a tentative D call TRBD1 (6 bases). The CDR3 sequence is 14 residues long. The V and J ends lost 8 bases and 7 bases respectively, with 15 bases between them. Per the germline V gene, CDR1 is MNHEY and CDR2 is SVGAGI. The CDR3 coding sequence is TGTGCCAGCGCCGGGGGGGGCCAGAATTCACCCCTCCACTTT. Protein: CASAGGGQNSPLHF.

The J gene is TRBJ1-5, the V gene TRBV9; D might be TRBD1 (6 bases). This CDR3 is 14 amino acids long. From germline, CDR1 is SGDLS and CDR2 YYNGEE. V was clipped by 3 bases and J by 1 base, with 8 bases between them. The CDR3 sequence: CASSEGTSNQPQHF. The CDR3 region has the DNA TGTGCCAGCAGCGAGGGGACAAGCAATCAGCCCCAGCATTTT.

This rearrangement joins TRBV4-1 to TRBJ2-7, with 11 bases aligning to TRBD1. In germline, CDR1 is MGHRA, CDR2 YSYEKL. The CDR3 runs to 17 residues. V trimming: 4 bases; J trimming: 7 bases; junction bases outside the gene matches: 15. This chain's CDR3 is CASSPKVVGQGALEQYF. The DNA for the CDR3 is TGCGCCAGCAGCCCAAAAGTGGTCGGACAGGGGGCGTTGGAGCAGTACTTC.

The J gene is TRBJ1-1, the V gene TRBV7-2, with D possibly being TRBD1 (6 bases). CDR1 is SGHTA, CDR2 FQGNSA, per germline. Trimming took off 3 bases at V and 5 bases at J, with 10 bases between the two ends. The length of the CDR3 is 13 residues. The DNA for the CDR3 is TGTGCCAGCAGCTTCCGGCAGGGGACTGAAGCTTTCTTT. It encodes CASSFRQGTEAFF.

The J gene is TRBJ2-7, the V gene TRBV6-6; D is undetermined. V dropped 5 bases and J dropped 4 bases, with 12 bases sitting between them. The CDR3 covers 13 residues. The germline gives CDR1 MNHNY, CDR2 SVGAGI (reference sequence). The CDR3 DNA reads TGTGCCAGCAGTGCCCAATCAACTTACGAGCAGTACTTC. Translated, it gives CASSAQSTYEQYF.

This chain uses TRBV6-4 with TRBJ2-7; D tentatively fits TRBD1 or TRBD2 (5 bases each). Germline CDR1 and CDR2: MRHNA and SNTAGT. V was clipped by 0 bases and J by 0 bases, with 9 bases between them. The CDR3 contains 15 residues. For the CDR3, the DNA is TGTGCCAGCAGTGACTCGCCAGGGAGCTCCTACGAGCAGTACTTC. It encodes CASSDSPGSSYEQYF.

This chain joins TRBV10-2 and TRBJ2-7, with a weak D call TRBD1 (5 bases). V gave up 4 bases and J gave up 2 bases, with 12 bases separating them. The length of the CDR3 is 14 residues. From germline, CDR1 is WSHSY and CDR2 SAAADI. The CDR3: CASSGKQETYEQYF. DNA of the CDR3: TGCGCCAGCAGTGGGAAACAGGAAACCTACGAGCAGTACTTC.

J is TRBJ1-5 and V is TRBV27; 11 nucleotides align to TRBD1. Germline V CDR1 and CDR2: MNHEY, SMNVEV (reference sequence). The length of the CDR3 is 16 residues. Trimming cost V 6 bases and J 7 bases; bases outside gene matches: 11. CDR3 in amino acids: CASSLLGQGVGQPQHF. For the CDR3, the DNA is TGTGCCAGCAGCCTATTGGGACAGGGGGTAGGACAGCCCCAGCATTTT.

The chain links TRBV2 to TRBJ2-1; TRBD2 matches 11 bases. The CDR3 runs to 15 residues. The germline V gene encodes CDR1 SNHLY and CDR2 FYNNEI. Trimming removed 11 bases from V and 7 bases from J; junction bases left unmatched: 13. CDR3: CALRLAGGMGNEQFF. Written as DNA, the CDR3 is TGTGCCTTACGCCTAGCGGGAGGCATGGGTAATGAGCAGTTCTTC. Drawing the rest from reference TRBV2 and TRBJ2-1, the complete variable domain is EPEVTQTPSHQVTQMGQEVILRCVPISNHLYFYWYRQILGQKVEFLVSFYNNEISEKSEIFDDQFSVERPDGSNFTLKIRSTKLEDSAMYFCALRLAGGMGNEQFFGPGTRLTVL.

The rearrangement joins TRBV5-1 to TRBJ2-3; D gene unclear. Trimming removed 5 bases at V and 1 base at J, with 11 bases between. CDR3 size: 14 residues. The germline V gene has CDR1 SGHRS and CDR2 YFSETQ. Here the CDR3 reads CASSQGHGTDTQYF. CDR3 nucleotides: TGCGCCAGCAGTCAAGGCCACGGCACAGATACGCAGTATTTT.

The CDR3 region is CASIQPTGLADTQYF. The CDR3 DNA follows: TGTGCCAGCATCCAACCGACAGGGCTTGCAGATACGCAGTATTTT. This chain connects TRBV7-9 to TRBJ2-3; the match to TRBD1 covers 7 bases. The CDR3 loop spans 15 amino acids. Germline V CDR1 and CDR2: SEHNR, FQNEAQ (reference sequence). The V and J ends lost 7 bases and 4 bases, in that order; junction bases with no gene match: 11.

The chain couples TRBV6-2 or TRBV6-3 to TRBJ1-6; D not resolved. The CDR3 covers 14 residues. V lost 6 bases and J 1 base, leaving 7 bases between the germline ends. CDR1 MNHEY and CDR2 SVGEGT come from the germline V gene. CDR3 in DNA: TGTGCCAGCAGCGGGGAGTCCTATAATTCACCCCTCCACTTT. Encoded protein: CASSGESYNSPLHF.

The CDR3 nucleotides are TGTGCCAGCAGTGAATTCCCTGGAAACACCATATATTTT. Its translation: CASSEFPGNTIYF. The V and J genes are TRBV6-1 and TRBJ1-3; unclear D gene. CDR1 and CDR2 from the germline V gene are MNHNS and SASEGT. V dropped 2 bases and J dropped 2 bases, with 4 bases sitting between them. The CDR3 is 13 residues long.

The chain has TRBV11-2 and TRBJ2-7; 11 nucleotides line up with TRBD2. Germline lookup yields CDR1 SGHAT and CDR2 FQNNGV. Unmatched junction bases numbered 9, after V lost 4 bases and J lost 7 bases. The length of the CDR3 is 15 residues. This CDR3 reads CASSSGLAGPREQYF. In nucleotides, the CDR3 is TGTGCCAGCAGCTCAGGACTAGCGGGTCCGAGGGAGCAGTACTTC. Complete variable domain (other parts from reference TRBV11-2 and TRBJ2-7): EAGVAQSPRYKIIEKRQSVAFWCNPISGHATLYWYQQILGQGPKLLIQFQNNGVVDDSQLPKDRFSAERLKGVDSTLKIQPAKLEDSAVYLCASSSGLAGPREQYFGPGTRLTVT.